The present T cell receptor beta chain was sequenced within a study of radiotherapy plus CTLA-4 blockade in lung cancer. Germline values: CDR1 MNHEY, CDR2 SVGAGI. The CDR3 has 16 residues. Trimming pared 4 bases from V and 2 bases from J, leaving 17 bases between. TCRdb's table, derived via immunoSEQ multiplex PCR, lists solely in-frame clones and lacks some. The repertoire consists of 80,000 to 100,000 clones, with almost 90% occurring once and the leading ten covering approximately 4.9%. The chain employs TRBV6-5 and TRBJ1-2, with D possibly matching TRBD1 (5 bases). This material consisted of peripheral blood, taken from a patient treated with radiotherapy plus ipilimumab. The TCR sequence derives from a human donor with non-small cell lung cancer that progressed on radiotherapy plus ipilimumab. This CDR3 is CASSFPGTKNNYGYTF. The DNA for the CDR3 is TGTGCCAGCAGTTTTCCCGGGACGAAGAACAACTATGGCTACACCTTC.